This passage covers 8 T cell receptor delta chains from one sample sequenced in a study of DNA immune sequencing with unique molecular identifiers. Primers for all 8 TRDV and 4 TRDJ genes amplified genomic DNA in 32-plex. The library had 12-nucleotide UMIs introduced over approximately 3 barcoding cycles, then a second adapter PCR. TCRdb re-processed the multiplex PCR reads via CATT. The sample includes about 2,500 delta-chain clones, 8.4% of them seen just once. Sequencing was performed on gamma-delta T cells enriched from blood buffy coat, or unenriched PBMCs (not recorded which). These receptors came from a human donor in good health.

The chain links TRDV1 to TRDJ1; TRDD3 matches at 10 bases. The J gene, left out of TCRdb, was set here by checking the DNA against germline. Germline V lookup: CDR1 TSWWSYY, CDR2 QGS. The CDR3 runs to 21 residues. V lost 3 bases, J lost 0 bases, and 19 bases stayed unmatched. Written as DNA, the CDR3 is TGTGCTCTTGGGGACCGTCGTTCCTACGTATACTGGGGGATGTACACCGATAAACTCATCTTT. This translates into CALGDRRSYVYWGMYTDKLIF.

This clone was recorded a few times. A far larger clone is a single base away, which makes a read error likely. This same CDR3 is encoded by further DNA sequences in the sample. The chain couples TRDV2 to TRDJ3, with 9 bases that match TRDD3. Germline V lookup: CDR1 GEAIGNYY, CDR2 EKD. This CDR3 comprises 21 residues. The CDR3: CACDTLLRTGGPSWDTRQMFF. CDR3 coding DNA: TGTGCCTGTGACACCCTTCTACGTACTGGGGGACCCTCCTGGGACACACGACAGATGTTTTTC.

This clone has only a few counts. The V gene is TRDV1, the J gene TRDJ1, with a tentative D call TRDD3 (6 bases). The J gene, not given by TCRdb, was assigned here from a germline match of the nucleotide sequence. The CDR3 has 24 residues. Trimming cost V 1 base and J 1 base, with 37 bases left between them. CDR1 is TSWWSYY and CDR2 is QGS in the germline V gene. CDR3 DNA sequence: TGTGCTCTTGGGGAACCCGGATTAGGTACGGATTGGGCTGTTGTGGGGGGCACCACCGATAAACTCATCTTT. Translating gives CALGEPGLGTDWAVVGGTTDKLIF.

This clone was observed once. A far larger clone differs by one base, so this is likely a read error. The genes are TRDV1 and TRDJ1; TRDD3 matches at 10 bases. No J gene was available from TCRdb, and it was assigned here by a germline match of the DNA. The CDR3 length is 26 residues. Per the germline V gene, CDR1 is TSWWSYY and CDR2 is QGS. Trimming removed 0 bases from V and 3 bases from J; junction bases left unmatched: 34. This CDR3 is CALGELGFLQSLTGGSSSLYPDKLIF. The CDR3 DNA is TGTGCTCTTGGGGAACTGGGGTTCCTACAGTCCTTAACTGGGGGATCTTCTTCTTTGTACCCCGATAAACTCATCTTT.

The V gene lacks a call, and TRDJ1 is the J gene; TRDD3, the table's D call, was not compared with the DNA. The CDR3 totals 18 residues. The CDR3 coding sequence is TGTGCTCTTGGGGAACGGAACCCGTACTGGGGGACCACGTATAAACTCATCTTT. Translated: CALGERNPYWGTTYKLIF.

Details on this clone: The mismatch at residue 11 between this DNA's translation and the TCRdb protein of a much larger clone likely reflects a read error; the protein shown is translated from the DNA. The rearrangement uses TRDV2 and TRDJ1, with D perhaps TRDD3 (5 bases). The V gene's germline CDR1 is GEAIGNYY and CDR2 EKD. V lost 0 bases and J lost 0, with 25 bases in between. This CDR3 spans 20 amino acids. The CDR3 region is CACDTLRVSGRHEYTDKLIF. CDR3 nucleotide sequence: TGTGCCTGTGACACCCTGAGGGTTTCTGGGAGACACGAGTACACCGATAAACTCATCTTT.

Concerning this clone itself: The protein in TCRdb stems from a much larger clone and differs at residue 4 from this DNA's translation, likely a read error; here the protein is translated from the DNA. The chain uses TRDV2 and TRDJ1; 9 bases line up with TRDD3. The CDR3 is 17 residues long. Germline V gene data show CDR1 as GEAIGNYY and CDR2 as EKD. Trimming at V came to 5 bases and at J to 0 bases, leaving 12 bases not matched to a gene. CDR3: CACGTLGDGKYTDKLIF. DNA for the CDR3: TGTGCCTGTGGCACTCTGGGGGATGGAAAGTACACCGATAAACTCATCTTT.

This clone was detected once. J is TRDJ1 and V is TRDV1; D is unresolved. The J gene, missing from TCRdb, was assigned here through DNA to germline matching. With 9 bases removed from V and 4 bases from J, the gap between germline ends came to 30 bases. The CDR3 runs to 18 residues. CDR1 TSWWSYY and CDR2 QGS come from the germline V gene. The CDR3 nucleotides read TGTGCTCTCGTACTCCGCTCCCCTTTTACTCCTCTCTGCGATAAACTCATCTTT. It codes for CALVLRSPFTPLCDKLIF.